Sequencing of this T cell receptor beta chain was carried out in a study of blood T cell repertoires in COVID-19. As for the study in general: Samples taken during acute and convalescent COVID-19 were collected in the United States, Italy and Spain. Nucleic acid was either cDNA or gDNA, and it came from T cells, B-cell-depleted T cells, or PBMCs.

Looked up from germline, CDR1 is SGHDN and CDR2 is FVKESK. The CDR3 is 15 residues long. V was pared by 3 bases and J by 3 bases, with 14 bases between. Authors' analysis steps: Estimated nucleated cell counts came from reference gene primer amplification. Repertoires were generated with immunoSEQ multiplex PCR, while TCRdb's copy carries only in-frame clones and drops some. V and J calls and clone size are those listed in that table; D and trimming were worked out from the DNA. Of about 120,000 clones listed, just under 90% are singletons. The chain combines TRBV14 with TRBJ1-2; D unclear. The specimen was peripheral blood. This receptor was identified in a woman between 50 and 59 years old with acute or convalescent COVID-19. The CDR3 DNA reads TGTGCCAGCAGCCAGGACTCCGGGCAATACTATGGCTACACCTTC. It translates to CASSQDSGQYYGYTF.